One sample yielded the 17 T cell receptor beta chains listed below, sequenced in a study of cytotoxic CD8 clonotypes in ibrutinib-treated CLL. Libraries were prepared by immunoSEQ multiplex PCR; TCRdb keeps only in-frame clonotypes and omits some of them. The data hold 250,000 to 350,000 clones, with 60% to 80% observed a single time. The sample was PBMCs, taken at disease progression, from a patient treated with ibrutinib. The receptors come from a human donor with chronic lymphocytic leukemia.

V gene TRBV4-2 combines with J gene TRBJ2-7, with 8 bases aligning to TRBD1. Germline V CDR1 and CDR2: LGHNA, YNFKEQ. Trimming took 5 bases from V and 1 from J; bases not matched to a gene: 7. The CDR3 is 15 amino acids. CDR3 nucleotide sequence: TGTGCCAGCAGCAAGGACAGGGCCGGATCCTACGAGCAGTACTTC. Translating it yields CASSKDRAGSYEQYF.

The gene calls are TRBV10-2 and TRBJ1-5, with 9 bases aligning to TRBD1. CDR1 WSHSY and CDR2 SAAADI come from the germline V gene. The V segment lost 2 bases and the J segment 6 bases; nucleotides outside the gene matches: 8. This CDR3 has 16 amino acids. The CDR3 sequence: CASSERDRVVGQPQHF. As DNA, the CDR3 is TGCGCCAGCAGTGAGAGGGACAGGGTCGTTGGTCAGCCCCAGCATTTT.

This chain uses TRBV28 with TRBJ2-2, with D hard to call. The CDR3 covers 16 residues. V gave up 3 bases and J gave up 3 bases, with 14 bases separating them. Germline loops: CDR1 MDHEN, CDR2 SYDVKM. This CDR3 reads CASSFLRGFDTGELFF. The CDR3 nucleotides are TGTGCCAGCAGTTTCCTCCGCGGTTTTGACACCGGGGAGCTGTTTTTT.

The gene calls are TRBV4-1 and TRBJ2-1; D unclear. The V and J ends lost 0 bases and 5 bases respectively, with 5 bases between them. Germline CDR1 is MGHRA and CDR2 is YSYEKL. This CDR3 has 13 residues. The CDR3 coding sequence is TGCGCCAGCAGCCAAGATTACAACAATGAGCAGTTCTTC. This encodes CASSQDYNNEQFF.

The V call is TRBV27, the J call TRBJ1-5, with TRBD1 matching over 8 bases. Germline V gives CDR1 MNHEY, CDR2 SMNVEV (reference sequence). V lost 3 bases and J lost 3; bases outside the gene matches: 7. This CDR3 is built from 16 residues. Written as DNA, the CDR3 is TGTGCCAGCAGTTTCGACAGGGGAGGTTCCAATCAGCCCCAGCATTTT. Residues: CASSFDRGGSNQPQHF.

The genes are TRBV4-1 and TRBJ1-1, with 9 bases fitting TRBD1. Germline V lookup: CDR1 MGHRA, CDR2 YSYEKL. CDR3 length: 15 amino acids. V lost 3 bases and J lost 2; bases outside the gene matches: 4. Written as DNA, the CDR3 is TGCGCCAGCAGCCACGGACAGGGGAGCAACACTGAAGCTTTCTTT. Protein: CASSHGQGSNTEAFF.

In DNA form, the CDR3 reads TGCGCCAGCAAAGAAGGGGGCCGAGGCTACACCTTC. Translating it yields CASKEGGRGYTF. V usage is TRBV5-1 and J usage is TRBJ1-2, with 7 bases identical to TRBD1. This CDR3 spans 12 amino acids. In germline, CDR1 is SGHRS, CDR2 YFSETQ. The ends lost 6 bases at V and 8 bases at J; junction bases unmatched: 7. The full variable domain, with the rest looked up from reference TRBV5-1 and TRBJ1-2, is KAGVTQTPRYLIKTRGQQVTLSCSPISGHRSVSWYQQTPGQGLQFLFEYFSETQRNKGNFPGRFSGRQFSNSRSEMNVSTLELGDSALYLCASKEGGRGYTFGSGTRLTVV.

CDR3 DNA sequence: TGTGCCAGCAGTTTGGGGATCAATATTCTTGGACAGCCCCAGCATTTT. It encodes CASSLGINILGQPQHF. The chain carries TRBV27 and TRBJ1-5, with no clear D. The CDR3 contains 16 residues. Germline-derived CDR1 and CDR2 are MNHEY and SMNVEV (reference sequence). Trimming stripped 3 bases from V and 7 bases from J, with 19 bases between.

The chain is built from TRBV19 and TRBJ1-5; D is undetermined. Germline CDR1 LNHDA, CDR2 SQIVND (reference sequence). V was pared by 10 bases and J by 6 bases, with 16 bases between. There are 13 residues in the CDR3. In nucleotides, the CDR3 is TGTGCCACCACAGCGCCGGGAGGTCAGCCCCAGCATTTT. It yields the protein CATTAPGGQPQHF.

This chain joins TRBV11-1 and TRBJ2-5, with TRBD1 matching 7 bases. Germline trimming cut 5 bases from V and 1 base from J; bases unmatched to any gene: 10. This CDR3 contains 16 residues. Per germline, CDR1 SGHAT and CDR2 FQDESV (reference sequence). CDR3 protein: CASSPLGQAFQETQYF. CDR3 DNA: TGTGCCAGCAGCCCCCTCGGACAGGCCTTCCAAGAGACCCAGTACTTC.

This rearrangement joins TRBV5-6 to TRBJ1-6, with a possible D match to TRBD1 (6 bases). Germline values: CDR1 SGHDT, CDR2 YYEEEE. The CDR3 sequence is 14 residues long. V lost 4 bases and J 16 bases, leaving 21 bases between the germline ends. The CDR3 sequence is CASSLRDKSSRLHF. The CDR3 nucleotides read TGTGCCAGCAGCCTCCGGGACAAAAGTAGTAGGCTCCACTTT. The variable domain in full, with the rest retrieved from reference TRBV5-6 and TRBJ1-6, is DAGVTQSPTHLIKTRGQQVTLRCSPKSGHDTVSWYQQALGQGPQFIFQYYEEEERQRGNFPDRFSGHQFPNYSSELNVNALLLGDSALYLCASSLRDKSSRLHFGNGTRLTVT.

This clone appeared a few times. The chain uses TRBV10-3 and TRBJ1-2; 7 nucleotides line up with TRBD1. Germline V CDR1 and CDR2: ENHRY, SYGVKD. The CDR3 sequence is 16 residues long. The junction had 12 bases not matched to a gene; V was cut back by 1 base and J by 7 bases. The CDR3 region is CAISEFGTVAVGGYTF. DNA for the CDR3: TGTGCCATCAGTGAGTTCGGGACAGTAGCAGTGGGTGGCTACACCTTC.

This chain joins TRBV18 and TRBJ2-7; 9 nucleotides line up with TRBD2. The length of the CDR3 is 17 residues. V lost 1 base to trimming and J lost 2 bases; unmatched junction nucleotides: 9. The germline V gene encodes CDR1 KGHSH and CDR2 LQKENI. The CDR3: CASSPRNSGRGTYEQYF. CDR3 DNA sequence: TGTGCCAGCTCACCACGCAATAGCGGGAGAGGTACCTACGAGCAGTACTTC.

This chain uses TRBV9 with TRBJ2-3; TRBD2 matches 7 bases. Germline V lookup: CDR1 SGDLS, CDR2 YYNGEE. The CDR3 covers 16 residues. The V segment lost 0 bases and the J segment 3 bases; nucleotides outside the gene matches: 7. The CDR3 nucleotides are TGTGCCAGCAGCGTAGTATATGGGGGGGTAACAGATACGCAGTATTTT. Translation gives CASSVVYGGVTDTQYF.

The gene calls are TRBV27 and TRBJ1-6, with D hard to call. This CDR3 spans 13 amino acids. V was trimmed by 1 base and J by 9 bases, leaving 7 bases between them. The germline V gene has CDR1 MNHEY and CDR2 SMNVEV (reference sequence). CDR3 nucleotides: TGTGCCAGCAGTTTATTCGCAGCTTCACCCCTCCACTTT. This translates into CASSLFAASPLHF.

The chain has TRBV28 and TRBJ2-5, with D tentatively TRBD1 (5 bases). Trimming removed 6 bases at V and 5 bases at J, with 10 bases between. CDR1 and CDR2 (germline): MDHEN, SYDVKM. The CDR3 is made up of 12 amino acids. CDR3 loop: CASSRQTETQYF. CDR3 sequence (DNA): TGTGCCAGCAGCAGACAGACGGAGACCCAGTACTTC.

J is TRBJ1-1 and V is TRBV2; D is ambiguous. The CDR3 contains 17 residues. Germline V gives CDR1 SNHLY, CDR2 FYNNEI. V was cut by 3 bases and J by 0 bases, with 17 bases left in between. The CDR3 DNA reads TGTGCCAGCAGTGAGTCCCTCGGGAACAGCATGAACACTGAAGCTTTCTTT. It specifies CASSESLGNSMNTEAFF. The variable domain in full, completed from reference TRBV2 and TRBJ1-1, reads EPEVTQTPSHQVTQMGQEVILRCVPISNHLYFYWYRQILGQKVEFLVSFYNNEISEKSEIFDDQFSVERPDGSNFTLKIRSTKLEDSAMYFCASSESLGNSMNTEAFFGQGTRLTVV.